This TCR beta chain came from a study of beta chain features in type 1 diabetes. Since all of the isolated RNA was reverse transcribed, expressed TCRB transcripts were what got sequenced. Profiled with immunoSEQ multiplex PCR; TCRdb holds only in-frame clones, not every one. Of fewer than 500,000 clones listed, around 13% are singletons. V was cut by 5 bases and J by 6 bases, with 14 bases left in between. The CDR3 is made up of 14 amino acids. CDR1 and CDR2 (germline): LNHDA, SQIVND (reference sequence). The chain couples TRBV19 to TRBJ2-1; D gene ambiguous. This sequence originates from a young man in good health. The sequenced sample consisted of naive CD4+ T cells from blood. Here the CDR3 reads CASSPGPARNEQFF. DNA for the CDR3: TGTGCCAGTAGTCCTGGGCCCGCCCGCAATGAGCAGTTCTTC.